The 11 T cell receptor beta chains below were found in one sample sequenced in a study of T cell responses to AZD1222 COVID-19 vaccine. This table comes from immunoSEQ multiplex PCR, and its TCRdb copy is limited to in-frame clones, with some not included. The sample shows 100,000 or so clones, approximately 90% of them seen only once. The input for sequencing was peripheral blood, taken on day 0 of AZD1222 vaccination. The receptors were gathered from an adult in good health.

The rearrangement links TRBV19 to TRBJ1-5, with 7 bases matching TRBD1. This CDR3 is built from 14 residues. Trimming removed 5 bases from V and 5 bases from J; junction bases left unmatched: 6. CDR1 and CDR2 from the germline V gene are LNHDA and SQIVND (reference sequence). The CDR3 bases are TGTGCCAGTAGTCTAGGACAGGTCCATCAGCCCCAGCATTTT. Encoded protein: CASSLGQVHQPQHF. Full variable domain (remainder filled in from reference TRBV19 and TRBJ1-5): DGGITQSPKYLFRKEGQNVTLSCEQNLNHDAMYWYRQDPGQGLRLIYYSQIVNDFQKGDIAEGYSVSREKKESFPLTVTSAQKNPTAFYLCASSLGQVHQPQHFGDGTRLSIL.

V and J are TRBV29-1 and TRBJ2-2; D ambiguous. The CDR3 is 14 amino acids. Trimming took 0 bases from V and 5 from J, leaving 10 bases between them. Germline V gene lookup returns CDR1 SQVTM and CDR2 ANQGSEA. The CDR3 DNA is TGCAGCGTTGAAGACCGACACAATACCGGGGAGCTGTTTTTT. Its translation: CSVEDRHNTGELFF.

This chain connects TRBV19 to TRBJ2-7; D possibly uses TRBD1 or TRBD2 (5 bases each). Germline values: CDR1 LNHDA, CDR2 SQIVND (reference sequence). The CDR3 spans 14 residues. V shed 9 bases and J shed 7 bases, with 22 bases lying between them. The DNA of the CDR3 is TGTGCCAGCTCTACCGGGACCGAGGTCTTGGAGCAGTACTTC. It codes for CASSTGTEVLEQYF.

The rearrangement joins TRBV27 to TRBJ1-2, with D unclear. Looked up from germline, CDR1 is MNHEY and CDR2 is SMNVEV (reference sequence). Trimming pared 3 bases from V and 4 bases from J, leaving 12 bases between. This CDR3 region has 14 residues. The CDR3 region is CASSFGKGGYGYTF. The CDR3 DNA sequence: TGTGCCAGCAGTTTTGGGAAGGGAGGCTATGGCTACACCTTC.

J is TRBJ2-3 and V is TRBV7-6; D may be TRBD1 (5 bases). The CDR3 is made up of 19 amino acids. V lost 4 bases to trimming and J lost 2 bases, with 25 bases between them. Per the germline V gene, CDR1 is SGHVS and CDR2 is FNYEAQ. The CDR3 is CASSYPTAPAGYPTDTQYF. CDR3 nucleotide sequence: TGTGCCAGCAGCTACCCGACAGCGCCGGCAGGGTATCCCACAGATACGCAGTATTTT.

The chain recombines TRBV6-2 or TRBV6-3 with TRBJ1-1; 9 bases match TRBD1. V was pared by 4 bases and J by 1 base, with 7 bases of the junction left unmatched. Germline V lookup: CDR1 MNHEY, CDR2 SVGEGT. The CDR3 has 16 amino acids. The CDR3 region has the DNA TGTGCCAGCAGTTCTGCATTGGGACAGGGGAACACTGAAGCTTTCTTT. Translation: CASSSALGQGNTEAFF.

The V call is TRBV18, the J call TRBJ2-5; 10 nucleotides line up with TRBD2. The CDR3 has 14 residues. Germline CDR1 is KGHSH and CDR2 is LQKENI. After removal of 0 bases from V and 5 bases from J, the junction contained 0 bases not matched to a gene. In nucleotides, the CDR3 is TGTGCCAGCTCACCACCGACTAGCGGGGAGACCCAGTACTTC. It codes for CASSPPTSGETQYF.

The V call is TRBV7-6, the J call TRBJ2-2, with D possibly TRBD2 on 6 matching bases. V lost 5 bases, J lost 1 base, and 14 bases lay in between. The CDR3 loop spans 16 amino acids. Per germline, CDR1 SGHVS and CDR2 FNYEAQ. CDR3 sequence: CASSNSGLLNTGELFF. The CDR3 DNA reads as TGTGCCAGCAGCAACTCGGGACTTTTGAACACCGGGGAGCTGTTTTTT.

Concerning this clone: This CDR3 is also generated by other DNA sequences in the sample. CDR3 bases: TGTGCCAGCAGCTCCCCGGGACAGGGATCCTACGAGCAGTACTTC. Residues: CASSSPGQGSYEQYF. This chain uses TRBV5-4 with TRBJ2-7; 9 positions match TRBD1. V gave up 3 bases and J gave up 1 base; unmatched junction bases: 5. Germline CDR1 SGHNT, CDR2 YYREEE (reference sequence). The CDR3 runs to 15 residues. The full variable domain, completed using reference TRBV5-4 and TRBJ2-7, is ETGVTQSPTHLIKTRGQQVTLRCSSQSGHNTVSWYQQALGQGPQFIFQYYREEENGRGNFPPRFSGLQFPNYSSELNVNALELDDSALYLCASSSPGQGSYEQYFGPGTRLTVT.

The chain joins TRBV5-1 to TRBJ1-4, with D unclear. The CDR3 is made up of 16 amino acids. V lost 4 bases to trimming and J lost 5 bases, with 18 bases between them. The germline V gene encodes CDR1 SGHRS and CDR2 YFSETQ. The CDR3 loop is CASSLSGRRANEKLFF. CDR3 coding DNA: TGCGCCAGCAGCCTGAGCGGGAGAAGGGCGAATGAAAAACTGTTTTTT. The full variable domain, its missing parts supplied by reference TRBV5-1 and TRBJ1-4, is KAGVTQTPRYLIKTRGQQVTLSCSPISGHRSVSWYQQTPGQGLQFLFEYFSETQRNKGNFPGRFSGRQFSNSRSEMNVSTLELGDSALYLCASSLSGRRANEKLFFGSGTQLSVL.

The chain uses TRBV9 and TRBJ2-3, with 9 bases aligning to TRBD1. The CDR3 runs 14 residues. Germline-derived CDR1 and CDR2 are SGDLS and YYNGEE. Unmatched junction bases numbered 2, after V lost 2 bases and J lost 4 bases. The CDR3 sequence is CASSVTGGADTQYF. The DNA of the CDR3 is TGTGCCAGCAGCGTTACAGGGGGCGCAGATACGCAGTATTTT.